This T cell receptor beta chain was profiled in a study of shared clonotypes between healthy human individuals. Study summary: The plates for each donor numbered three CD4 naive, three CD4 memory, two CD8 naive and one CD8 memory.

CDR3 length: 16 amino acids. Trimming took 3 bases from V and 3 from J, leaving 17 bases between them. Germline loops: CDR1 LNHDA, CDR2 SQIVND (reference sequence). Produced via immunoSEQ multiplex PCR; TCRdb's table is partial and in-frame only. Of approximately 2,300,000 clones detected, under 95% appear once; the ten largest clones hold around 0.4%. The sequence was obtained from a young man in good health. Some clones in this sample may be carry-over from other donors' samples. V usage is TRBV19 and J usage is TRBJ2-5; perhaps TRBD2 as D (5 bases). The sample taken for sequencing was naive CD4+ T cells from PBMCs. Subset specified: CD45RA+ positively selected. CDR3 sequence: CASSMPHPLDKETQYF. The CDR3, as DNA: TGTGCCAGTAGTATGCCACACCCACTAGACAAAGAGACCCAGTACTTC.